The entry below gives a single T cell receptor (beta chain) sequence along with its context. Its antigen is as yet unknown. Here immunoSEQ multiplex PCR was the method, and the copy in TCRdb shows in-frame clones only, minus some. The sample has tens of thousands of clones, roughly 84% seen once. The sample comes from a study of T cell responses to AZD1222 COVID-19 vaccine. Germline CDR1 is MRHNA and CDR2 is SNTAGT. The CDR3 loop spans 14 amino acids. Trimming removed 4 bases from V and 4 bases from J, with 13 bases in between. Whole-study results and caveats: Targeting of unmutated variant regions was reportedly seen in nearly half of spike-specific TCRs. Among those given AZD1222, only five or six were seropositive at baseline. It was only after the peak T cell response that any repertoires were sampled. The study found Spike-specific TCR breadth and depth rose after two AZD1222 doses.

Sequencing used peripheral blood, obtained on day 0 of AZD1222 vaccination. The rearrangement uses TRBV6-4 and TRBJ1-2; D gene uncertain. This clonotype originated in an adult in good health. The DNA for the CDR3 is TGTGCCAGCAGTGTAGGAGGGAGCGGCTATGGCTACACCTTC. It yields the protein CASSVGGSGYGYTF.